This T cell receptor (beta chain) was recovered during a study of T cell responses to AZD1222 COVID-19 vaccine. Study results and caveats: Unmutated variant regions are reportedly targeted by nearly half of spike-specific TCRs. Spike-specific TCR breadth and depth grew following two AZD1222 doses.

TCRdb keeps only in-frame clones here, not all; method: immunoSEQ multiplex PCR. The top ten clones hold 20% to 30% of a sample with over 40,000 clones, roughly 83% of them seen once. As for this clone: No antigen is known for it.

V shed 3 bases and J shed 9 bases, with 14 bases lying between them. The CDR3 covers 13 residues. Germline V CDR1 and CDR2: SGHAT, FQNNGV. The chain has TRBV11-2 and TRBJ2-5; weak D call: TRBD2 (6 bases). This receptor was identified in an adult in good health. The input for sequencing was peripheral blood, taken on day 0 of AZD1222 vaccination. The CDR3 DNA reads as TGTGCCAGCAGCTTTCGGCGGGATAGGCCCCAGTACTTC. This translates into CASSFRRDRPQYF.